This is a list of T cell receptor beta chains from one sample in a study of blood T cell repertoires in COVID-19. Produced via immunoSEQ multiplex PCR; TCRdb's table is partial and in-frame only. The top ten hold 5.8% of the sample, which has 65,000 to 80,000 clones, approximately 88% seen once. The sequenced sample consisted of peripheral blood. The receptors here all came from a man in his forties or fifties with active COVID-19. Both conserved end residues are part of each CDR3. The D gene is left open where the match is weak. Clone size is shown for a subset of rows, as once, few, many or a class of expanded clone.

d_call	clone_size	v_call	j_call	cdr3_nt	cdr3_aa
TRBD1	-	TRBV18	TRBJ2-7	TGTGCCAGCTCACCAAGGGGGCACGAGCAGTACTTC	CASSPRGHEQYF
TRBD2	-	TRBV6-5	TRBJ2-7	TGTGCCAGCAGTCAACTAGCGGGATCCTACGAGCAGTACTTC	CASSQLAGSYEQYF
TRBD2	-	TRBV2	TRBJ2-1	TGTGCCAGCAGTGAGAGCGGGGGCCTTTACAATGAGCAGTTCTTC	CASSESGGLYNEQFF
TRBD1	-	TRBV6-5	TRBJ1-5	TGTGCCAGCAGCTTTACAGGGGGCTCAAATCAGCCCCAGCATTTT	CASSFTGGSNQPQHF
-	-	TRBV9	TRBJ1-6	TGTGCCAGCAGCAGCGGGGACTCCTATAATTCACCCCTCCACTTT	CASSSGDSYNSPLHF
-	-	TRBV5-1	TRBJ2-7	TGCGCCAGCAGCTTGTCACCCAGGGACTACGAGCAGTACTTC	CASSLSPRDYEQYF
TRBD1	-	TRBV28	TRBJ1-2	TGTGCCAGCAGTTTAATCGCCGGGACAGGGCTCACTTGGGGCTACACCTTC	CASSLIAGTGLTWGYTF
-	few	TRBV5-1	TRBJ1-1	TGCGCCAGCAGCTCGACGGGTTCCGACACTGAAGCTTTCTTT	CASSSTGSDTEAFF
TRBD1	-	TRBV19	TRBJ2-3	TGTGCCAGTAGACCGGGACAGGGGATCCCAGATACGCAGTATTTT	CASRPGQGIPDTQYF
TRBD2	-	TRBV24-1	TRBJ2-3	TGTGCCACCAGTGAGTCCGCGGGGGCGCAGTATTTT	CATSESAGAQYF
-	-	TRBV6-5	TRBJ1-4	TGTGCCAGCAGCCCCCTACAGGCCTCTTATGAAAAACTGTTTTTT	CASSPLQASYEKLFF
TRBD1	-	TRBV24-1	TRBJ2-6	TGTGCCACCAGTGGAATTGACAGGGGAGCTGGGGCCAACGTCCTGACTTTC	CATSGIDRGAGANVLTF
TRBD2	-	TRBV19	TRBJ2-3	TGTGCCAGTAGTACATCGGGACTAGCAGCCAGCACAGATACGCAGTATTTT	CASSTSGLAASTDTQYF
TRBD1	-	TRBV6-5	TRBJ2-7	TGTGCCAGCAGACGGGACAGTACGATGGGGGAGCAGTACTTC	CASRRDSTMGEQYF
-	-	TRBV5-8	TRBJ1-4	TGTGCCAGCAGCTTGGCCTTGGTAGCAACTAATGAAAAACTGTTTTTT	CASSLALVATNEKLFF
TRBD2	-	TRBV7-3	TRBJ2-2	TGTGCCAGCAGCTCACGGGGGGCCGGGGAGCTGTTTTTT	CASSSRGAGELFF
-	-	TRBV10-3	TRBJ1-2	TGTGCCATCAGTGAGCCGTCAGGTAAAAAAAGTGGCTACACCTTC	CAISEPSGKKSGYTF
TRBD1	-	TRBV28	TRBJ2-7	TGTGCCAGCGTCGACAGGGGATATAGGAAGCAGTACTTC	CASVDRGYRKQYF
TRBD2	-	TRBV6-4	TRBJ2-1	TGTGCCAGCAGTATCATCCGCGGGAGGGCCTCTTACAATGAGCAGTTCTTC	CASSIIRGRASYNEQFF